This entry lists 7 T cell receptor beta chains sequenced from one sample in a study of tumor and adjacent non-tumor tissue in lung cancer. The template was RNA from unsorted bulk tissue. This non-tumor lung sample came from over 3 cm beyond the tumor edge. The library came from three nested PCR rounds adapted from ARM-PCR protocols. TCRdb independently ran MiXCR on the multiplex PCR reads; one entry per CDR3 protein. The sample records 90,000 to 100,000 distinct CDR3 sequences, roughly 80% being singletons. The specimen sequenced was distant non-tumor lung tissue. The source of these receptors is a man between 60 and 75 years old with small cell lung cancer.

Comments on this clonotype: This may stem from a read error, because a much larger clone lies one nucleotide away. The chain joins TRBV10-3 to TRBJ2-3, with D unclear. CDR3 length equals 14 residues. V lost 2 bases and J 0 bases, leaving 6 bases between the germline ends. Germline V lookup: CDR1 ENHRY, CDR2 SYGVKD. The CDR3 DNA follows: TGTGCCATCAGTGAGGGTCCTAGCACAGATACGCAGTATTTT. Protein: CAISEGPSTDTQYF.

On this clonotype: One junction end does not reproduce the germline sequence, and a read error may be involved. This rearrangement joins TRBV12-3 or TRBV12-4 to TRBJ2-2, with D hard to call. This CDR3 is 17 amino acids long. In nucleotides, the CDR3 is TGTGTCAGCAGTTTATGGCAAATCCTTACTGACACCGGGGAGCTGTTTTTT. Encoded protein: CVSSLWQILTDTGELFF.

Regarding this clonotype: One base away lies a much larger clone, so this may be a sequencing read error. This chain links TRBV20-1 with TRBJ1-5; D perhaps matches TRBD1 (6 bases). The CDR3 is made up of 14 amino acids. V lost 1 base to trimming and J lost 8 bases, with 15 bases between them. Germline values: CDR1 DFQATT, CDR2 SNEGSKA (reference sequence). The CDR3 coding sequence is TGCAGTGCTAGAGGGGGGGGCATAAGTAAGCCCCAGCATTTT. This gives the protein CSARGGGISKPQHF.

Concerning this clonotype itself: The CDR3 does not end in the conserved phenylalanine or tryptophan, so this is likely a read error. It is unclear where the CDR3 begins or ends on the DNA, so no DNA is shown, and the CDR3 is as TCRdb lists it. This sequence joins TRBV4-2 and TRBJ1-2. Germline V gives CDR1 LGHNA, CDR2 YNFKEQ. The CDR3 length equals 15 residues, ends included. The CDR3 spells CASSQSLPGLLSNTL.

A word on this clonotype: An end of the junction differs from the germline gene, which may be a read error. The V gene is TRBV20-1, the J gene TRBJ2-1; 11 bases are shared with TRBD2. CDR1 and CDR2 (germline): DFQATT, SNEGSKA (reference sequence). This CDR3 has 15 residues. In nucleotides, the CDR3 is TGCGGTGCTAGATGTTTACTAGCGGGAGCTTACGAGCAGTTCTTC. Amino acid sequence: CGARCLLAGAYEQFF.

In the case of this clonotype: One end of the junction varies from germline; a read error may be responsible. The gene calls are TRBV12-3 or TRBV12-4 and TRBJ2-3; D gene uncertain. This CDR3 is built from 11 residues. The CDR3 DNA reads as TGTGCCAGCAGTTTAACACATACGCAGAATTTT. As protein: CASSLTHTQNF.

This clonotype was seen ten or more times. A much larger clone lies a single base off, so this may be a read error. J is TRBJ2-3 and V is TRBV5-4; the D gene is possibly TRBD1 (5 bases). The CDR3 has 13 amino acids. Germline assignment: CDR1 SGHNT and CDR2 YYREEE (reference sequence). Trimming left V 4 bases short and J 4 bases short, with 10 bases between. DNA of the CDR3: TGTGCCAGCAGCCTGCTGACAGCAGATACGCAGTATTTT. Encoded protein: CASSLLTADTQYF.